Sequencing of this TCR beta chain was carried out in a study of blood T cell repertoires in COVID-19. Study in general: There were acute and convalescent COVID-19 samples, and they came from the United States, Italy and Spain. PBMCs, B-cell-depleted T cells, or T cells provided the cDNA or gDNA that made up the material.

Authors' data handling: By means of reference gene primer amplification, nucleated cell counts were estimated. This table comes from immunoSEQ multiplex PCR, and its TCRdb copy is limited to in-frame clones, with some not included. The D gene and trimming were derived from the DNA, and the V and J assignments and clone size from that table. The sample lists approximately 130,000 clones; 60% to 85% were seen once. Specimen: peripheral blood. This TCR derives from a man of 80 years or more with acute or convalescent COVID-19.

The CDR3 DNA reads TGTGCCAGCAGTTCAAACACCGGGGAGCTGTTTTTT. Its protein is CASSSNTGELFF. This chain uses TRBV6-5 with TRBJ2-2; no firm D call. The length of the CDR3 is 12 residues. Trimming left V 4 bases short and J 2 bases short, with 2 bases between. Per germline, CDR1 MNHEY and CDR2 SVGAGI.